These T cell receptor beta chains were read from a single sample in a study of blood T cell repertoires in COVID-19. Only in-frame clones appear in the TCRdb table, and some are missing; sequencing was by immunoSEQ multiplex PCR. In the table there are 90,000 to 130,000 clones, roughly 85% of which are singletons. Input material: peripheral blood. These receptors all come from a middle-aged man with acute or convalescent COVID-19. CDR3s include the opening cysteine and the closing phenylalanine or tryptophan. D genes are given only for firm matches. Clone size is shown for a subset of rows, as once, few, many or a class of expanded clone.

size,length,J,V,D,CDR3,DNA
-,15,TRBJ1-1,TRBV12-5,-,CASGSREGPNTEAFF,TGTGCTAGTGGTTCCCGAGAGGGCCCAAACACTGAAGCTTTCTTT
-,13,TRBJ2-5,TRBV7-9,-,CASSLNQGETQYF,TGTGCCAGCAGCTTAAACCAGGGGGAGACCCAGTACTTC
-,12,TRBJ2-7,TRBV28,-,CASSSGFYEQYF,TGTGCCAGCAGTTCCGGTTTCTACGAGCAGTACTTC
few,15,TRBJ2-2,TRBV5-4,-,CASSSQLQGGGELFF,TGTGCCAGCAGCTCTCAGTTACAGGGCGGCGGGGAGCTGTTTTTT
-,14,TRBJ2-1,TRBV5-1,-,CASSSSAGPHEQFF,TGCGCCAGCAGCTCCTCGGCGGGGCCCCATGAGCAGTTCTTC
-,14,TRBJ2-3,TRBV21-1,-,CASTSTRTVDTQYF,TGTGCCAGCACCTCGACTAGAACTGTAGATACGCAGTATTTT
-,11,TRBJ1-2,TRBV6-2/TRBV6-3,-,CASSHSYGYTF,TGTGCCAGCAGTCATAGCTATGGCTACACCTTC
-,15,TRBJ2-3,TRBV4-1,-,CASNPDRWHTDTQYF,TGCGCCAGCAACCCCGACAGGTGGCACACAGATACGCAGTATTTT
-,15,TRBJ2-2,TRBV6-6,-,CASSRRDTNTGELFF,TGTGCCAGCAGCCGACGGGACACGAACACCGGGGAGCTGTTTTTT
once,16,TRBJ2-1,TRBV7-9,-,CASSLGDSLSYNEQFF,TGTGCCAGCAGCTTAGGAGACAGCCTCTCCTACAATGAGCAGTTCTTC
-,14,TRBJ1-5,TRBV30,TRBD1,CAWSPGQGGQPQHF,TGTGCCTGGAGCCCCGGACAGGGTGGGCAGCCCCAGCATTTT
-,14,TRBJ2-3,TRBV2,TRBD2,CASRTSGRPHTQYF,TGTGCCAGCAGGACTAGCGGGAGACCCCATACGCAGTATTTT
once,13,TRBJ2-1,TRBV7-9,-,CASRKDTYNEQFF,TGTGCCAGCAGAAAGGACACTTACAATGAGCAGTTCTTC
-,14,TRBJ2-3,TRBV6-5,-,CASSYSGAPDTQYF,TGTGCCAGCAGTTACTCAGGGGCGCCAGATACGCAGTATTTT
once,13,TRBJ2-7,TRBV7-2,-,CASSAGRDYEQYF,TGTGCCAGCAGCGCGGGGCGGGACTACGAGCAGTACTTC
-,15,TRBJ1-2,TRBV5-5,TRBD1,CASSLIGQGVYGYTF,TGTGCCAGCAGCTTGATAGGACAGGGAGTCTATGGCTACACCTTC
-,15,TRBJ2-2,TRBV7-9,TRBD1,CASSSQGAVTGELFF,TGTGCCAGCAGTTCACAGGGGGCGGTCACCGGGGAGCTGTTTTTT
-,14,TRBJ2-5,TRBV18,-,CASSKDGGQETQYF,TGTGCCAGCTCAAAGGACGGGGGGCAGGAGACCCAGTACTTC
-,14,TRBJ1-4,TRBV7-9,TRBD1,CASSFQQGDEKLFF,TGTGCCAGCAGCTTCCAACAGGGGGATGAAAAACTGTTTTTT
-,15,TRBJ2-7,TRBV2,-,CASSEEAGVSYEQYF,TGTGCCAGCAGTGAAGAGGCAGGGGTCTCCTACGAGCAGTACTTC
-,15,TRBJ2-3,TRBV13,TRBD2,CASSLPGGPTDTQYF,TGTGCCAGCAGCTTACCGGGAGGGCCCACAGATACGCAGTATTTT
few,15,TRBJ1-2,TRBV6-4,TRBD1,CASSDTDRGVYGYTF,TGTGCCAGCAGCGACACGGACAGGGGAGTCTATGGCTACACCTTC
-,13,TRBJ1-5,TRBV7-3,-,CASSQGRDQPQHF,TGTGCCAGCAGCCAGGGCAGGGATCAGCCCCAGCATTTT
-,14,TRBJ2-1,TRBV19,-,CASKGTGRTNEQFF,TGTGCCAGTAAGGGGACTGGGCGGACTAATGAGCAGTTCTTC
-,13,TRBJ1-5,TRBV28,TRBD1,CASTTGVHQPQHF,TGTGCCAGCACCACAGGGGTCCATCAGCCCCAGCATTTT
-,15,TRBJ2-3,TRBV18,TRBD2,CASSPPWGGRDTQYF,TGTGCCAGCTCACCACCGTGGGGGGGTCGAGATACGCAGTATTTT
-,15,TRBJ1-1,TRBV18,TRBD1,CASSPEGGMNTEAFF,TGTGCCAGCTCACCAGAAGGGGGCATGAACACTGAAGCTTTCTTT
-,15,TRBJ2-7,TRBV27,TRBD1,CASSFSPGQGYEQYF,TGTGCCAGCAGTTTCAGTCCGGGACAGGGATACGAGCAGTACTTC
few,14,TRBJ2-1,TRBV3-1/TRBV3-2,-,CASSHFPSDNEQFF,TGTGCCAGCAGCCACTTTCCTAGCGACAATGAGCAGTTCTTC
once,17,TRBJ1-5,TRBV6-2/TRBV6-3,TRBD1,CASSYSTGGGSHQPQHF,TGTGCCAGCAGTTACTCCACAGGGGGTGGATCTCATCAGCCCCAGCATTTT
-,15,TRBJ1-2,TRBV9,TRBD1,CASSESGQGAYGYTF,TGTGCCAGCAGCGAATCGGGACAGGGGGCCTATGGCTACACCTTC
-,15,TRBJ2-1,TRBV3-1/TRBV3-2,-,CASSQPGTGRNEQFF,TGTGCCAGCAGCCAACCCGGAACAGGGCGCAATGAGCAGTTCTTC
-,14,TRBJ2-5,TRBV7-8,-,CASSSDRLIETQYF,TGTGCCAGCAGCTCCGACAGGTTAATAGAGACCCAGTACTTC
-,15,TRBJ1-4,TRBV2,-,CASSEEGGLGIRLFF,TGTGCCAGCAGTGAAGAAGGGGGTTTAGGTATTCGACTGTTTTTT
-,14,TRBJ1-5,TRBV6-5,-,CASMRTASNQPQHF,TGTGCCAGCATGAGGACAGCTAGCAATCAGCCCCAGCATTTT
-,12,TRBJ1-4,TRBV28,-,CASSTYNEKLFF,TGTGCCAGCAGCACATATAATGAAAAACTGTTTTTT